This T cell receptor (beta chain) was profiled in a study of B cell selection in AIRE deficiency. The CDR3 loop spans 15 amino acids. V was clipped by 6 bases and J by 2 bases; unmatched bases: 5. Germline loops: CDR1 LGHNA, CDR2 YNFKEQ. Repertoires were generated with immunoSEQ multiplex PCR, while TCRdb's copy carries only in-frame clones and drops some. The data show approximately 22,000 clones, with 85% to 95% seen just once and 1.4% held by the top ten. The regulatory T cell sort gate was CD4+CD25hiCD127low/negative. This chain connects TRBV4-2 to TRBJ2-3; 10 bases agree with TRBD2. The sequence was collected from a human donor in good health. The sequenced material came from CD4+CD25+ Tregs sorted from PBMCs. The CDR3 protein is CASSPSGGSTDTQYF. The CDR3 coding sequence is TGTGCCAGCAGTCCTAGCGGGGGATCCACAGATACGCAGTATTTT.